This TCR beta chain stems from a study of blood T cell repertoires in COVID-19. Study-wide context: The United States, Italy and Spain provided the acute and convalescent COVID-19 samples. Nucleic acid was either cDNA or gDNA, and it came from T cells, B-cell-depleted T cells, or PBMCs.

Trimming cost V 3 bases and J 4 bases; bases outside gene matches: 4. From germline, CDR1 is KGHSH and CDR2 LQKENI. The CDR3 has 15 amino acids. Per the authors' pipeline: Reference gene primer amplification in the assay estimated nucleated cell counts. Only in-frame clones appear in the TCRdb table, and some are missing; sequencing was by immunoSEQ multiplex PCR. For V, J and clone size, that table is used; D and trimming come from the DNA. This sample has around 40,000 clones; around 93% occur once, and the top ten carry around 12%. The chain links TRBV18 to TRBJ2-7, with TRBD1 matching over 12 bases. The sample was peripheral blood. The sequence derives from a human donor in a cohort sampled during active COVID-19. The CDR3 reads CASSPGTGGAYEQYF. The DNA of the CDR3 is TGTGCCAGCTCACCCGGGACAGGGGGCGCGTACGAGCAGTACTTC.